The clone carrying this T cell receptor (beta chain) has ten or more counts. Its specificity is unknown. No ophthalmopathy progression within 18 months constituted stable Graves' hyperthyroidism. The sample comes from a study of T cells in Graves' hyperthyroidism and ophthalmopathy. Regarding the study as a whole: Classification by a 13 V-J model distinguished ophthalmopathy from stable hyperthyroidism. Ophthalmopathy was identified by the model a median around 6.9 months ahead of onset. Peripheral blood also featured most of the thyroid clonotypes expanded above 0.001.

RNA transcripts gave rise to amplified TCR beta CDR3 regions. The HTBI primer set was used in a first-round RT-PCR of the TCR CDR3. One entry per CDR3 protein results from TCRdb running MiXCR on the multiplex PCR reads. The data contain some 440,000 distinct CDR3 sequences, approximately 14% of them singletons. This receptor was identified in a woman aged 18-29 years with Graves' hyperthyroidism. Sequenced: blood.

Here the CDR3 reads CASSLSQRGGTTDTQYF. The CDR3 nucleotides read TGTGCCAGCAGTTTATCCCAGCGGGGGGGCACAACAGATACGCAGTATTTT. The V gene is TRBV28, the J gene TRBJ2-3, with 10 bases identical to TRBD2. Germline V lookup: CDR1 MDHEN, CDR2 SYDVKM. This CDR3 contains 17 residues. V lost 1 base, J lost 3 bases, and 7 bases stayed unmatched.